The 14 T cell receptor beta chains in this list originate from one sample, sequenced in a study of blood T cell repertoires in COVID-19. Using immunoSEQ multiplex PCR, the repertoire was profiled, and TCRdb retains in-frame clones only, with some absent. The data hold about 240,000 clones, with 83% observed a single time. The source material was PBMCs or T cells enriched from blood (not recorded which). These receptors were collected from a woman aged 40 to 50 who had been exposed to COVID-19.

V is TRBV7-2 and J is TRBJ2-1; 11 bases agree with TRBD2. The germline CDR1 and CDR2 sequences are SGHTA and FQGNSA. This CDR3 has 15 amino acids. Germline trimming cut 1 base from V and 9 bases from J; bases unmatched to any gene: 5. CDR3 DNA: TGTGCCAGCAGCTTAGGTCTAGCGGGGGGTAGTGAGCAGTTCTTC. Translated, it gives CASSLGLAGGSEQFF.

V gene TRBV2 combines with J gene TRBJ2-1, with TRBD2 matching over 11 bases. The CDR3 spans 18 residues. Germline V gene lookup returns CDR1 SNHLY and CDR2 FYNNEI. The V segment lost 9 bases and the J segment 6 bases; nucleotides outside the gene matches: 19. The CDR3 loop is CASSPPGLAAQGANEQFF. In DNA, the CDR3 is TGTGCCAGTTCTCCACCGGGACTAGCGGCTCAGGGGGCCAATGAGCAGTTCTTC.

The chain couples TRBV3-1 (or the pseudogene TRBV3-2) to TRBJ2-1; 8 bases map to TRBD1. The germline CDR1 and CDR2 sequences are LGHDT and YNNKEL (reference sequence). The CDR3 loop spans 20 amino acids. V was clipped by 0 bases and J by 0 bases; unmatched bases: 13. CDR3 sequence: CASSQEGDRRLIVSYNEQFF. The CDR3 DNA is TGTGCCAGCAGCCAAGAGGGGGACAGGAGACTGATTGTCTCCTACAATGAGCAGTTCTTC.

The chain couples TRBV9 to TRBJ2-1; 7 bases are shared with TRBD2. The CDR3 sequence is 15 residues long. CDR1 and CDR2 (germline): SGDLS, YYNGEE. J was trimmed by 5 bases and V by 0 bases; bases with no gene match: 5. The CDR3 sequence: CASSVDLAENNEQFF. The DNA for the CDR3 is TGTGCCAGCAGCGTAGACCTAGCGGAAAACAATGAGCAGTTCTTC.

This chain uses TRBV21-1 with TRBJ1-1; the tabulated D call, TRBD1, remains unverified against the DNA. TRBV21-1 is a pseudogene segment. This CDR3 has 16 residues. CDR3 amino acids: CASSPGADSRNTEAFF. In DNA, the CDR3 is TGTGCCAGCAGCCCCGGGGCGGACAGTCGGAACACTGAAGCTTTCTTT.

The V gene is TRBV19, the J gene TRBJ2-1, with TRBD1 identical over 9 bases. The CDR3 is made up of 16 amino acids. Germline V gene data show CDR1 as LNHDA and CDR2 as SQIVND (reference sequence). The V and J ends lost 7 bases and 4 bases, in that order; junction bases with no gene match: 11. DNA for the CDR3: TGTGCCAGTATTTCCGTTAGGACAGGGGATTACAATGAGCAGTTCTTC. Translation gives CASISVRTGDYNEQFF.

The CDR3 sequence: CASKETGHQPQHF. CDR3 in DNA: TGTGCCAGTAAGGAGACAGGGCACCAGCCCCAGCATTTT. V gene TRBV19 combines with J gene TRBJ1-5; TRBD1 aligns across 7 bases. The CDR3 length is 13 residues. The germline CDR1 and CDR2 sequences are LNHDA and SQIVND (reference sequence). Losses at the gene ends were 7 bases for V and 7 bases for J; bases not matched to a gene: 7.

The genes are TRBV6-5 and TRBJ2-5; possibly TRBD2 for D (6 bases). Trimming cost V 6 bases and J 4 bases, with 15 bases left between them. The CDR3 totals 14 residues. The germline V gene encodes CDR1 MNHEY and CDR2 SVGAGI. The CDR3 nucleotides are TGTGCCAGCAGACCCCTCGGGGGTGGAGAGACCCAGTACTTC. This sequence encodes CASRPLGGGETQYF.

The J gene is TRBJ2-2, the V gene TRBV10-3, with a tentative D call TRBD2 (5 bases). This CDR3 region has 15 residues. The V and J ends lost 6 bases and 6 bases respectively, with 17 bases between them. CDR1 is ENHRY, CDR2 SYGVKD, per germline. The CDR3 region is CAIRNLAGPAGELFF. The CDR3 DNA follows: TGTGCCATCAGGAATCTGGCGGGTCCTGCCGGGGAGCTGTTTTTT.

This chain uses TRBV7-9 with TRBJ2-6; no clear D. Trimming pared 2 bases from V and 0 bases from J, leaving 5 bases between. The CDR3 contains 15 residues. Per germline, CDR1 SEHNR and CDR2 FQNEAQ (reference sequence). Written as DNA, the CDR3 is TGTGCCAGCAGCTTACAATCCTCTGGGGCCAACGTCCTGACTTTC. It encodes CASSLQSSGANVLTF.

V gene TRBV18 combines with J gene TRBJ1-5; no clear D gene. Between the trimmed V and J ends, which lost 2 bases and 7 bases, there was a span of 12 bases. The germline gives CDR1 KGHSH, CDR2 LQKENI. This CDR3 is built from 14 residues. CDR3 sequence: CASSPSGAEQPQHF. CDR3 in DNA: TGTGCCAGCTCACCAAGTGGCGCGGAGCAGCCCCAGCATTTT.

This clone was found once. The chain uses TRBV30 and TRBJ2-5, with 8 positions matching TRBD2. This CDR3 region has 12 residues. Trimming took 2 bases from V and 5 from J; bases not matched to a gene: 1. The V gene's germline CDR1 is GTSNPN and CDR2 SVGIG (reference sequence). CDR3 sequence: CAWSPSGETQYF. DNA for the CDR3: TGTGCCTGGAGTCCTAGCGGGGAGACCCAGTACTTC.

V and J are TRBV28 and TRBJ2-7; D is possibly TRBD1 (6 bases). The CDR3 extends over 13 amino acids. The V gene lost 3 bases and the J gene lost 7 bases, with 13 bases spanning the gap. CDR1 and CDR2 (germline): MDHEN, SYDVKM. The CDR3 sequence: CASSFGTQKEQYF. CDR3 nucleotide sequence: TGTGCCAGCAGTTTCGGGACACAAAAAGAGCAGTACTTC. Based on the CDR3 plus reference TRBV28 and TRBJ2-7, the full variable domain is DVKVTQSSRYLVKRTGEKVFLECVQDMDHENMFWYRQDPGLGLRLIYFSYDVKMKEKGDIPEGYSVSREKKERFSLILESASTNQTSMYLCASSFGTQKEQYFGPGTRLTVT.

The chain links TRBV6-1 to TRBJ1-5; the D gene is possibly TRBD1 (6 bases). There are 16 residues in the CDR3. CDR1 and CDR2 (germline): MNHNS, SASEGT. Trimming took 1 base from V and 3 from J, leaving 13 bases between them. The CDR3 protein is CASSEGSGQFNQPQHF. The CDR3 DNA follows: TGTGCCAGCAGTGAAGGATCGGGACAATTCAATCAGCCCCAGCATTTT.